Presented here are 9 T cell receptor beta chains from one specimen sequenced in a study of OX40 agonist ivuxolimab in advanced cancers. The method was the immunoSEQ multiplex PCR assay. Sourced from immuneACCESS, this table was stored by TCRdb with only in-frame sequences that have V and J called. A share of the clones is absent; for the studies checked, an unresolved V gene accounts for under half, and the remainder has no known explanation. The sample table holds tens of thousands of clones, of which roughly 82% were seen once. The top ten constitute 4% to 6% of the sample. Sample: CD4+ or CD8+ T cells sorted from blood, taken in a trial of the OX40 agonist ivuxolimab. Source of these receptors: an adult with an advanced solid tumor such as melanoma, head and neck, liver or kidney cancer.

The V gene is TRBV5-1, the J gene TRBJ2-1; D gene unclear. Trimming shortened V by 0 bases and J by 2 bases, and 12 bases separated the two germline ends. This CDR3 has 16 residues. Germline CDR1 and CDR2: SGHRS and YFSETQ. CDR3 nucleotide sequence: TGCGCCAGCAGCTTGGGGGGAACAGCGACCTACAATGAGCAGTTCTTC. Protein sequence: CASSLGGTATYNEQFF.

Only one count was recorded for this clone. CDR3: CASSLRTHTDTQYF. CDR3 sequence (DNA): TGTGCCAGCAGCTTAAGAACTCATACGGATACGCAGTATTTT. This chain connects TRBV11-2 to TRBJ2-3; no definite D call. The CDR3 loop spans 14 amino acids. Per germline, CDR1 SGHAT and CDR2 FQNNGV. Trimming left V 2 bases short and J 6 bases short, with 12 bases between. Full variable domain (outside the CDR3, taken from reference TRBV11-2 and TRBJ2-3): EAGVAQSPRYKIIEKRQSVAFWCNPISGHATLYWYQQILGQGPKLLIQFQNNGVVDDSQLPKDRFSAERLKGVDSTLKIQPAKLEDSAVYLCASSLRTHTDTQYFGPGTRLTVL.

This clone appeared a few times. This CDR3 reads CASSLTSGGRPRDTQYF. The DNA for the CDR3 is TGTGCCAGCAGTCTCACTAGCGGGGGGAGACCAAGGGATACGCAGTATTTT. This rearrangement joins TRBV27 to TRBJ2-3, with 12 nucleotides matching TRBD2. Germline CDR1 reads MNHEY; CDR2 reads SMNVEV (reference sequence). V was clipped by 5 bases and J by 6 bases; unmatched bases: 12. CDR3 length: 17 residues.

J is TRBJ1-2 and V is TRBV5-6; TRBD1 aligns across 12 bases. Trimming cost V 1 base and J 5 bases; bases outside gene matches: 3. From germline, CDR1 is SGHDT and CDR2 YYEEEE. The CDR3 is 15 amino acids. The CDR3 region has the DNA TGTGCCAGCAGCTTGATGGGACAGGGGGCATATGGCTACACCTTC. This gives the protein CASSLMGQGAYGYTF.

The genes are TRBV19 and TRBJ2-3; no clear D. CDR3 length: 15 amino acids. Trimming pared 5 bases from V and 0 bases from J, leaving 12 bases between. Germline values: CDR1 LNHDA, CDR2 SQIVND (reference sequence). The CDR3 coding sequence is TGTGCCAGTAGTTATTTCGGGTGGAGCACAGATACGCAGTATTTT. As protein: CASSYFGWSTDTQYF.

The chain uses TRBV7-9 and TRBJ2-7; TRBD2 agrees at 14 bases. Germline CDR1 SEHNR, CDR2 FQNEAQ (reference sequence). After removal of 1 base from V and 5 bases from J, the junction contained 4 bases not matched to a gene. The CDR3 length is 16 residues. This CDR3 is CASSLVPGLAGDEQYF. The DNA for the CDR3 is TGTGCCAGCAGCTTAGTCCCGGGACTAGCGGGAGACGAGCAGTACTTC.

This chain joins TRBV6-6 and TRBJ1-2; tentatively, D is TRBD1 (6 bases). In germline, CDR1 is MNHNY, CDR2 SVGAGI (reference sequence). CDR3 length: 15 amino acids. V lost 2 bases to trimming and J lost 4 bases, with 14 bases between them. CDR3 in DNA: TGTGCCAGCAGTTACGGGGACACTCTAATCTATGGCTACACCTTC. It specifies CASSYGDTLIYGYTF.

This chain links TRBV28 with TRBJ1-2, with D uncertain. The V end lost 2 bases, the J end lost 7 bases, and 11 bases lay between the germline ends. Germline V CDR1 and CDR2: MDHEN, SYDVKM. This CDR3 has 13 amino acids. The CDR3 reads CASSLKDLVGYTF. DNA for the CDR3: TGTGCCAGCAGTTTAAAGGATCTAGTTGGCTACACCTTC.

CDR3 sequence reads: CASFTRNTIYF. CDR3 nucleotide sequence: TGTGCCAGCTTCACCCGGAACACCATATATTTT. V and J are TRBV6-6 and TRBJ1-3; D not resolved. Trimming pared 8 bases from V and 7 bases from J, leaving 9 bases between. The CDR3 spans 11 residues. The germline CDR1 and CDR2 sequences are MNHNY and SVGAGI (reference sequence).